This TCR beta chain emerged from a study of blood T cell repertoires in COVID-19. Study overall: Samples taken during acute and convalescent COVID-19 were collected in the United States, Italy and Spain. T cells, B-cell-depleted T cells, or PBMCs supplied cDNA or gDNA.

As processed by the authors: Using reference gene primer amplification, nucleated cell counts were estimated. Libraries were prepared by immunoSEQ multiplex PCR; TCRdb keeps only in-frame clonotypes and omits some of them. The V and J calls and clone size were taken over from that table, and D and trimming were inferred from the DNA. The data contain 150,000 to 200,000 clones, 86% of them seen just once; the ten biggest clones take up about 7%. V lost 6 bases and J 0 bases, leaving 12 bases between the germline ends. The germline CDR1 and CDR2 sequences are SQVTM and ANQGSEA. CDR3 length: 14 amino acids.

The receptor's source is a woman aged 80 or older in a cohort sampled during active or convalescent COVID-19. V gene TRBV29-1 combines with J gene TRBJ1-3; weak D call: TRBD1 (5 bases). The specimen sequenced was peripheral blood. CDR3 loop: CSVSDRLSGNTIYF. DNA for the CDR3: TGCAGCGTCTCAGACAGACTCTCTGGAAACACCATATATTTT. Based on the CDR3 plus reference TRBV29-1 and TRBJ1-3, the full variable domain is SAVISQKPSRDICQRGTSLTIQCQVDSQVTMMFWYRQQPGQSLTLIATANQGSEATYESGFVIDKFPISRPNLTFSTLTVSNMSPEDSSIYLCSVSDRLSGNTIYFGEGSWLTVV.